The present T cell receptor beta chain was sequenced within a study of blood T cells in healthy people across ages. This clonotype was observed at least ten times. Its antigen is not identified. Then a second PCR, running about 6 to 11 cycles, was carried out with a sample-barcoded 5' primer and a J-beta primer mix. In TCRdb, the 5' RACE reads were re-called with MiXCR into one record per CDR3 protein. This sample has hundreds of thousands of distinct CDR3 sequences, with around 31% found just once. The CDR3 is 21 amino acids. V gave up 3 bases and J gave up 2 bases; unmatched junction bases: 20. Germline V gene data show CDR1 as SGHAT and CDR2 as FQNNGV. Study results and limitations: Estimated diversity across one million T cells was deemed an underestimate. Age brought a roughly linear fall in TCR beta diversity measured per million T cells.

The chain uses TRBV11-2 and TRBJ2-1; the match to TRBD2 covers 9 bases. The sample comprised blood. This sequence was found in a woman at least 80 years old in good health. CDR3 amino acids: CASSFPRFQRGARTAYNEQFF. The CDR3 DNA is TGTGCCAGCAGCTTTCCGAGGTTTCAGCGGGGGGCCCGAACGGCCTACAATGAGCAGTTCTTC.